The 7 T cell receptor beta chains below come from one sample, sequenced in a study of shared clonotypes between healthy human individuals. Method: immunoSEQ multiplex PCR; TCRdb's copy keeps in-frame clones and lacks some. Of approximately 1.1 million clones in the sample, more than 75% were seen once. The sample consisted of memory CD4+ T cells from PBMCs. Specified subset: CD45RA-negative fraction. The receptors derive from a young man in good health. Some clones in this sample may be carry-over from other donors' samples.

This clone has more than one count but fewer than ten. The rearrangement uses TRBV7-8 and TRBJ1-5; 10 bases map to TRBD1. V trimming: 1 base; J trimming: 5 bases; junction bases outside the gene matches: 2. The CDR3 length is 15 residues. Germline V gene lookup returns CDR1 SGHVS and CDR2 FQNEAQ. DNA of the CDR3: TGTGCCAGCAGCTTAGGGGACAGGGGATATCAGCCCCAGCATTTT. This codes for CASSLGDRGYQPQHF.

The J gene is TRBJ2-7, the V gene TRBV4-1; D gene unclear. The CDR3 runs to 14 residues. The germline V gene encodes CDR1 MGHRA and CDR2 YSYEKL. V was pared by 4 bases and J by 2 bases, with 12 bases between. CDR3 DNA: TGCGCCAGCAGCCGATTGACATCAGCCTACGAGCAGTACTTC. It encodes CASSRLTSAYEQYF.

V usage is TRBV5-4 and J usage is TRBJ2-1; 10 bases align to TRBD1. Germline V lookup: CDR1 SGHNT, CDR2 YYREEE (reference sequence). J gave up 4 bases and V 4 bases, and 5 bases lay outside the gene matches. CDR3 size: 15 residues. CDR3 DNA: TGTGCCAGCAGCCAGGGACAGGGGTTTTACAATGAGCAGTTCTTC. Translating gives CASSQGQGFYNEQFF.

The gene calls are TRBV5-1 and TRBJ2-7, with 8 bases matching TRBD2. Germline CDR1 SGHRS, CDR2 YFSETQ. With 2 bases clipped from V and 0 bases from J, the junction kept 4 bases outside the gene matches. This CDR3 has 15 amino acids. The CDR3 DNA follows: TGCGCCAGCAGCTTAGCGGGGGTAAGCTCCTACGAGCAGTACTTC. Protein product: CASSLAGVSSYEQYF.

The gene calls are TRBV20-1 and TRBJ1-1; D may be TRBD1 (5 bases). Germline CDR1 is DFQATT and CDR2 is SNEGSKA (reference sequence). Trimming removed 8 bases at V and 11 bases at J, with 15 bases between. The CDR3 sequence is 10 residues long. The CDR3 protein is CSKPNRSAFF. The CDR3 DNA follows: TGCAGTAAACCGAACAGGAGCGCTTTCTTT.

Remarks on this clone: Only one base separates this from a far larger clonotype, so it likely reflects a read error. The rearrangement uses TRBV11-2 and TRBJ1-3; D unclear. The germline V gene encodes CDR1 SGHAT and CDR2 FQNNGV. The V and J ends lost 5 bases and 2 bases respectively, with 7 bases between them. CDR3 length equals 13 residues. DNA of the CDR3: TGTGCCAGCAGCCCCGAGCCTGGAAACACCATATATTTT. The encoded protein is CASSPEPGNTIYF. The full variable domain, its missing parts supplied by reference TRBV11-2 and TRBJ1-3, is EAGVAQSPRYKIIEKRQSVAFWCNPISGHATLYWYQQILGQGPKLLIQFQNNGVVDDSQLPKDRFSAERLKGVDSTLKIQPAKLEDSAVYLCASSPEPGNTIYFGEGSWLTVV.

The genes are TRBV6-9 and TRBJ2-3; 8 nucleotides line up with TRBD2. CDR1 and CDR2 (germline): MNHGY, SVAAGI. The CDR3 runs 14 residues. V lost 4 bases and J lost 5; bases outside the gene matches: 5. CDR3 in DNA: TGTGCCAGCAGTTTCCGAAGCGGGAGAGATACGCAGTATTTT. Protein product: CASSFRSGRDTQYF.